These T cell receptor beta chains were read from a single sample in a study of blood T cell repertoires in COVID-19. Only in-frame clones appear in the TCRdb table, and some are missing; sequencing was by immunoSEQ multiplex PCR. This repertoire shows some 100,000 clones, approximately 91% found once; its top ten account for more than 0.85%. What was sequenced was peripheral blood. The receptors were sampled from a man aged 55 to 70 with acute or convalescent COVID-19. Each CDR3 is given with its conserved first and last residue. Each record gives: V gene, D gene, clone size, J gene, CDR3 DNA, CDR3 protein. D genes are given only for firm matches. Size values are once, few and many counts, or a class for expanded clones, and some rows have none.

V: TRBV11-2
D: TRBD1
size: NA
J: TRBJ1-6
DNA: TGTGCCAGCAGCTTCCACAGGACAGGGGGATCTTTGGGTTCACCCCTCCACTTT
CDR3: CASSFHRTGGSLGSPLHF

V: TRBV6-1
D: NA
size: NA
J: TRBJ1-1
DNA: TGTGCCAGCAGTGAGGATATAGCGAACACTGAAGCTTTCTTT
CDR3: CASSEDIANTEAFF

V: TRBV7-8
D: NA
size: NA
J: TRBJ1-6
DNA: TGTGCCAGCAGCCGAGTAGGAGTCTCCTATAATTCACCCCTCCACTTT
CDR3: CASSRVGVSYNSPLHF

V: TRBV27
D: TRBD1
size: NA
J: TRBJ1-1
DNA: TGTGCCAGCAGTTTATCGGGACAGACGCCGAACACTGAAGCTTTCTTT
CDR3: CASSLSGQTPNTEAFF

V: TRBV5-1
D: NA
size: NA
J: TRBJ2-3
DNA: TGCGCCAGCAGCTTACGGGGGATGGGGACAGATACGCAGTATTTT
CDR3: CASSLRGMGTDTQYF

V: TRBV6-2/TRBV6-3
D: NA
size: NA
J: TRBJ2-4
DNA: TGTGCCAGCAGCCTGGTCTCTTCTCCCAGTACTCAGTACTTC
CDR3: CASSLVSSPSTQYF

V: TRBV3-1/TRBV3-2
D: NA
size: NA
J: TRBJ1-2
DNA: TGTGCCAGCAGCCAACAGACAGCGTACTATGGCTACACCTTC
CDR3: CASSQQTAYYGYTF

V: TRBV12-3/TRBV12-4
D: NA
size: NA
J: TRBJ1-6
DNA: TGTGCCAGCAGTTTGAGAAATTCACCCCTCCACTTT
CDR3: CASSLRNSPLHF

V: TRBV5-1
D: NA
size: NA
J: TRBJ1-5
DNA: NA
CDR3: CASSFGPGDQPQHF

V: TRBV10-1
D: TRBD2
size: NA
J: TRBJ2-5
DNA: TGCGCCAGCAGTGAGGGAGCGGGAGGGCCCCGGGAGACCCAGTACTTC
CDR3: CASSEGAGGPRETQYF

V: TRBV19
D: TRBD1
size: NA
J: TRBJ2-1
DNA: TGTGCCAGTAGTCCCGGGACAGGGGGCAATGAGCAGTTCTTC
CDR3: CASSPGTGGNEQFF

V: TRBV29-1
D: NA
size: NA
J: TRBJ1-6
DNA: TGCAGCGTTGCGAGGACAGCCAATTCACCCCTCCACTTT
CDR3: CSVARTANSPLHF

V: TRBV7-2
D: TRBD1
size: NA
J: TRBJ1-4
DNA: TGTGCCAGCAGCGTTACAGGGGCCACTAATGAAAAACTGTTTTTT
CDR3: CASSVTGATNEKLFF

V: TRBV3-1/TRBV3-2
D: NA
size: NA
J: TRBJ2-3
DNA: TGTGCCAGCAGCCAAGGCAGTCCCGTGGATACGCAGTATTTT
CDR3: CASSQGSPVDTQYF

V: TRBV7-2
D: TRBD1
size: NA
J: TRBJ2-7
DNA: TGTGCCAGCAGCTCAAGACAGGGAGCCTACGAGCAGTACTTC
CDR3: CASSSRQGAYEQYF

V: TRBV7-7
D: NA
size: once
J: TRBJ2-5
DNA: TGTGCTAGCAGCTTAGGGCTCAGCGGCGAGACCCAGTACTTC
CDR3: CASSLGLSGETQYF

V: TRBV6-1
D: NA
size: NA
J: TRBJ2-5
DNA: TGTGCCAGCAGTGAAGCCCCGGGGATCTTTCAAGAGACCCAGTACTTC
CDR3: CASSEAPGIFQETQYF

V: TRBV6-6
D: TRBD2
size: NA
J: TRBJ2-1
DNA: TGTGCCAGCAGTTACGCGCTAGCGGGAGCCTACAATGAGCAGTTCTTC
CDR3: CASSYALAGAYNEQFF

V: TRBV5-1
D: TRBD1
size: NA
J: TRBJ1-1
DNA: TGCGCCAGCAGCCCTACCGGGACAGGGATCCTCATGAACACTGAAGCTTTCTTT
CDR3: CASSPTGTGILMNTEAFF

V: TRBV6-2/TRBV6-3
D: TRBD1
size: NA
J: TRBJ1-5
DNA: TGTGCCAGCAGTTACGGCACCACCTGGACAGGGGACAATCAGCCCCAGCATTTT
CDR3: CASSYGTTWTGDNQPQHF

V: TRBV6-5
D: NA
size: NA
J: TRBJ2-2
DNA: TGTGCCAGTCGGATTTCAGGAAACGGGGAGCTGTTTTTT
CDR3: CASRISGNGELFF

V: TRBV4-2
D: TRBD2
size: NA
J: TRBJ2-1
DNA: TGTGCCAGCAGCCAAGACGGAGCGGGAGGCTCCTACAATGAGCAGTTCTTC
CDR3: CASSQDGAGGSYNEQFF

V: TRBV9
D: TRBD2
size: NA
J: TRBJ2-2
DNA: TGTGCCAGCAGCGACCGGACTAGCGGGAATGGGGAGCTGTTTTTT
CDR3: CASSDRTSGNGELFF

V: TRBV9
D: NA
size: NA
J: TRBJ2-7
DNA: TGTGCCAGCAGCCCCAGCGGGCCCGCCTACGAGCAGTACTTC
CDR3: CASSPSGPAYEQYF